This T cell receptor (beta chain) was sequenced in a study of type 1 and type 2 diabetes patients. As for the study in general: CD4+ or CD8+ T cells were positively selected from PBMCs with microbeads.

Genomic DNA was the PCR template. Multiplex PCR with 30 forward and 13 reverse primers amplified the TCR beta CDR3. One entry per CDR3 protein, called by TCRdb with MiXCR from the multiplex PCR reads. Here the sample spans 250,000 to 300,000 distinct CDR3 sequences, over 45% being singletons. This clonotype was recorded a few times. The V end was cut by 0 bases, the J end by 4 bases, with 13 bases between. The CDR3 runs 15 residues. CDR1 is SGHRS, CDR2 YFSETQ, per germline. The sequencing input was peripheral blood mononuclear cells (PBMCs). This clonotype was obtained from a man between 18 and 35 years old with type 2 diabetes. The chain couples TRBV5-1 to TRBJ1-1; tentatively, D is TRBD1 (6 bases). Here the CDR3 DNA reads TGCGCCAGCAGCTTGGCAAAGGGGGTACCCACTGAAGCTTTCTTT. Encoded protein: CASSLAKGVPTEAFF.